This TCR beta chain came from a study of blood T cell repertoires in COVID-19. Study as a whole: T cells, B-cell-depleted T cells, or PBMCs provided the cDNA or gDNA that served as material.

Profiling relied on immunoSEQ multiplex PCR, and the TCRdb table lists in-frame clones only, not all of them. The sample contains tens of thousands of clones, around 80% of which appear only once. The CDR3 consists of 14 residues. Deletions cut 0 bases from V and 6 bases from J, with 10 bases between. Germline assignment: CDR1 SEHNR and CDR2 FQNEAQ (reference sequence). This TCR came from a man aged 55-75 years with active or convalescent COVID-19. The chain carries TRBV7-9 and TRBJ2-3; TRBD1 might be the D (5 bases). Sequencing used peripheral blood. Here the CDR3 reads CASSLAQGSDTQYF. The CDR3 DNA reads as TGTGCCAGCAGCTTAGCTCAGGGTAGTGATACGCAGTATTTT.